This entry lists 28 T cell receptor beta chains sequenced from one sample in a study of cytomegalovirus exposure and HLA in healthy donors (dated by TCRdb to about 2017). The library was made by the immunoSEQ multiplex PCR assay. For the multiplex PCR, a mixture combining 60 forward primers for TCR Vbeta segments and 13 reverse primers for TCR Jbeta segments was used. TCRdb holds this immuneACCESS table with in-frame rearrangements only. Some clones are missing; in checked studies, unresolved V genes explain under half, and the rest has no known cause. Recorded for this sample are about 170,000 clones; roughly 84% of them occurred a single time. The ten largest clones represent around 2.5% of the sample. Sequenced material: PBMCs. These receptors came from a man aged 25-45 years in good health and CMV-seropositive.

This clone appeared a few times. The DNA for the CDR3 is TGTGCCACCACGGGGGGTAACGAGCAGTACTTC. Amino acids: CATTGGNEQYF. The V gene is TRBV10-3, the J gene TRBJ2-7, with TRBD2 identical over 7 bases. Germline V gives CDR1 ENHRY, CDR2 SYGVKD. The CDR3 has 11 amino acids. With V trimmed by 10 bases and J by 5 bases, 5 bases remained unmatched.

This clone was seen a handful of times. V is TRBV7-3 and J is TRBJ2-7, with TRBD1 as a possible D gene (6 bases). The V end lost 0 bases, the J end lost 0 bases, and 9 bases lay between the germline ends. This CDR3 contains 15 residues. The V gene's germline CDR1 is SGHTA and CDR2 FQGTGA. The DNA of the CDR3 is TGTGCCAGCAGCTTAACAGGGGGAAGCTCCTACGAGCAGTACTTC. Encoded protein: CASSLTGGSSYEQYF.

The chain has TRBV7-2 and TRBJ2-4, with 8 nucleotides matching TRBD2. Germline V CDR1 and CDR2: SGHTA, FQGNSA. V dropped 0 bases and J dropped 7; count of bases not matched to a gene: 2. The CDR3 has 14 amino acids. In DNA, the CDR3 is TGTGCCAGCAGCTTAGCCAGCGGGAGCAACATTCAGTACTTC. It specifies CASSLASGSNIQYF.

The chain has TRBV5-1 and TRBJ1-4; tentatively, D is TRBD1 (6 bases). Germline V lookup: CDR1 SGHRS, CDR2 YFSETQ. This CDR3 contains 14 residues. The V end lost 4 bases, the J end lost 5 bases, and 12 bases lay between the germline ends. The CDR3 sequence: CASSPGRGNEKLFF. The CDR3 DNA reads TGCGCCAGCAGCCCCGGGAGGGGGAATGAAAAACTGTTTTTT. The entire variable domain, with the rest obtained from reference TRBV5-1 and TRBJ1-4, is as follows: KAGVTQTPRYLIKTRGQQVTLSCSPISGHRSVSWYQQTPGQGLQFLFEYFSETQRNKGNFPGRFSGRQFSNSRSEMNVSTLELGDSALYLCASSPGRGNEKLFFGSGTQLSVL.

The chain combines TRBV28 with TRBJ2-1, with 12 bases identical to TRBD2. The germline CDR1 and CDR2 sequences are MDHEN and SYDVKM. The CDR3 is 19 residues long. Trimming cost V 2 bases and J 0 bases; bases outside gene matches: 8. The CDR3 region is CASSLSGLAGPRSYNEQFF. In nucleotides, the CDR3 is TGTGCCAGCAGTTTAAGTGGACTAGCGGGACCCCGCTCCTACAATGAGCAGTTCTTC.

The gene calls are TRBV6-5 and TRBJ2-1; tentative D call: TRBD2 (6 bases). Germline V gene lookup returns CDR1 MNHEY and CDR2 SVGAGI. Trimming removed 4 bases at V and 6 bases at J, with 13 bases between. The CDR3 contains 14 residues. This CDR3 is CASSSGTRLNEQFF. The CDR3 DNA follows: TGTGCCAGCAGTTCCGGGACTCGTCTCAATGAGCAGTTCTTC.

The chain links TRBV25-1 to TRBJ2-1; perhaps TRBD1 as D (5 bases). Germline V gives CDR1 MGHDK, CDR2 SYGVNS. This CDR3 contains 15 residues. The germline V and J ends were trimmed by 3 bases and 4 bases, with 13 bases remaining between them. The CDR3 DNA sequence: TGTGCCAGCAGTGAGCAGGGCGGAGTATACAATGAGCAGTTCTTC. It encodes CASSEQGGVYNEQFF.

This clone has just a few counts. J is TRBJ2-1 and V is TRBV4-2; TRBD2 agrees at 11 bases. The CDR3 length is 15 residues. Unmatched junction bases numbered 4, after V lost 2 bases and J lost 7 bases. Germline V gene data show CDR1 as LGHNA and CDR2 as YNFKEQ. Here the CDR3 DNA reads TGTGCCAGCAGCCAAATAGCGGGAGGGCCGAATGAGCAGTTCTTC. Translation gives CASSQIAGGPNEQFF.

The rearrangement links TRBV7-2 to TRBJ1-4; 9 positions match TRBD1. V gave up 2 bases and J gave up 7 bases; unmatched junction bases: 2. Germline values: CDR1 SGHTA, CDR2 FQGNSA. The CDR3 is made up of 14 amino acids. The CDR3 DNA is TGTGCCAGCAGCTTAACAGGGGGCGGTGAAAAACTGTTTTTT. This gives the protein CASSLTGGGEKLFF.

The chain is built from TRBV14 and TRBJ2-7, with 7 positions matching TRBD1. The V and J ends lost 3 bases and 5 bases, in that order; junction bases with no gene match: 10. This CDR3 spans 15 amino acids. Germline values: CDR1 SGHDN, CDR2 FVKESK. CDR3 coding DNA: TGTGCCAGCAGCCACTACCGGACAGGTGTCCACGAGCAGTACTTC. Protein sequence: CASSHYRTGVHEQYF.

The V call is TRBV11-3, the J call TRBJ2-7; TRBD1 is a possible D gene (6 bases). This CDR3 spans 13 amino acids. V was shortened by 3 bases and J by 3 bases, with 9 bases between the two germline ends. Germline loops: CDR1 SGHNT, CDR2 YENEEA. CDR3 amino acids: CASSLEDSYEQYF. In DNA form, the CDR3 reads TGTGCCAGCAGCTTGGAGGACAGCTACGAGCAGTACTTC.

The CDR3 DNA is TGTGCCAGCAGCGCGAACAGGGTAAACGAGCAGTACGTC. Its translation is CASSANRVNEQYV. V usage is TRBV6-1 and J usage is TRBJ2-7; a weak D match, TRBD1 (6 bases). The V and J ends lost 6 bases and 5 bases respectively, with 14 bases between them. CDR1 is MNHNS, CDR2 SASEGT, per germline. This CDR3 has 13 amino acids.

The chain links TRBV27 to TRBJ1-1; maybe TRBD1 (5 bases). The CDR3 is 17 amino acids. V was trimmed by 5 bases and J by 1 base, leaving 20 bases between them. The germline CDR1 and CDR2 sequences are MNHEY and SMNVEV (reference sequence). This CDR3 reads CASSTQEYLWGNTEAFF. The CDR3 DNA reads as TGTGCCAGCAGTACACAGGAATACCTATGGGGGAACACTGAAGCTTTCTTT.

This clone has a single count. The chain employs TRBV29-1 and TRBJ1-1; no reliable D call. CDR1 SQVTM and CDR2 ANQGSEA come from the germline V gene. This CDR3 comprises 12 residues. The ends were cut back, 4 bases at V and 1 base at J, with 7 bases in the middle. CDR3 DNA: TGCAGCGTTGTCTCGGGGAACACTGAAGCTTTCTTT. Translating it yields CSVVSGNTEAFF.

The J gene is TRBJ1-5, the V gene TRBV4-1; D uncertain. The germline V gene has CDR1 MGHRA and CDR2 YSYEKL. This CDR3 is 15 amino acids long. Trimming pared 1 base from V and 1 base from J, leaving 8 bases between. CDR3 protein: CASSQAGGSNQPQHF. The CDR3 region has the DNA TGCGCCAGCAGCCAAGCCGGCGGAAGCAATCAGCCCCAGCATTTT.

This clone was counted between two and nine times. V and J are TRBV7-9 and TRBJ1-1; D is perhaps TRBD1 (5 bases). Trimming removed 3 bases from V and 7 bases from J, with 12 bases in between. This CDR3 is built from 13 residues. Per the germline V gene, CDR1 is SEHNR and CDR2 is FQNEAQ (reference sequence). For the CDR3, the DNA is TGTGCCAGCAGCTTCTCGGGGGACGGTGAAGCTTTCTTT. This gives the protein CASSFSGDGEAFF.

The chain combines TRBV5-1 with TRBJ2-7; 7 bases fit TRBD1. Germline CDR1 and CDR2: SGHRS and YFSETQ. The CDR3 sequence is 16 residues long. V shed 1 base, J shed 3 bases, and the junction held 10 bases outside the gene matches. The CDR3 DNA sequence: TGCGCCAGCAGCTTGAGTGGGGGACAGAAGGGCTACGAGCAGTACTTC. Translated, it gives CASSLSGGQKGYEQYF.

This clone has a handful of counts. This sequence joins TRBV5-5 and TRBJ2-4; 7 nucleotides agree with TRBD1. CDR1 SGHKS and CDR2 YYEKEE come from the germline V gene (reference sequence). J lost 2 bases, V lost 0 bases, and 8 bases had no gene match. The CDR3 extends over 17 amino acids. The CDR3 DNA sequence: TGTGCCAGCAGCTTGGTTGGGGCAGGGGGATCCAAAAACATTCAGTACTTC. This codes for CASSLVGAGGSKNIQYF.

CDR3 in amino acids: CASSLRQTGKETQYF. CDR3 DNA sequence: TGTGCCAGCAGCTTGAGACAGACAGGGAAGGAGACCCAGTACTTC. J is TRBJ2-5 and V is TRBV5-4; 7 nucleotides agree with TRBD1. After removal of 1 base from V and 5 bases from J, the junction contained 8 bases not matched to a gene. In germline, CDR1 is SGHNT, CDR2 YYREEE (reference sequence). The CDR3 is 15 residues long.

The rearrangement links TRBV6-5 to TRBJ2-4; 10 bases agree with TRBD2. Germline CDR1 reads MNHEY; CDR2 reads SVGAGI. The V gene end was trimmed by 6 bases and the J gene end by 4 bases; junction bases not matched to a gene: 6. The CDR3 extends over 15 amino acids. Here the CDR3 reads CASRDPSGGKNIQYF. The CDR3, as DNA: TGTGCCAGCAGGGACCCTAGCGGGGGAAAAAACATTCAGTACTTC.

The chain is built from TRBV7-8 and TRBJ2-2; D is perhaps TRBD1 (6 bases). Per the germline V gene, CDR1 is SGHVS and CDR2 is FQNEAQ. CDR3 length: 14 amino acids. Trimming removed 4 bases from V and 5 bases from J, with 11 bases in between. The chain's CDR3 is CASSSTGLTGELFF. The CDR3 DNA reads TGTGCCAGCAGCTCCACAGGGCTGACCGGGGAGCTGTTTTTT.

The sample holds one count of this clone. This chain uses TRBV5-8 with TRBJ2-3; 9 bases line up with TRBD2. CDR3 length: 18 residues. Germline loops: CDR1 SGHTS, CDR2 YDEGEE. Trimming at V came to 2 bases and at J to 7 bases, leaving 17 bases not matched to a gene. CDR3 in amino acids: CASSFPGLMTSGRNTQYF. The DNA of the CDR3 is TGTGCCAGCAGCTTCCCGGGGCTGATGACTAGCGGACGAAATACGCAGTATTTT.

The chain has TRBV19 and TRBJ1-1; D is perhaps TRBD1 (5 bases). Trimming pared 6 bases from V and 3 bases from J, leaving 17 bases between. Looked up from germline, CDR1 is LNHDA and CDR2 is SQIVND (reference sequence). The CDR3 has 15 amino acids. CDR3 sequence reads: CASSMGGRSDTEAFF. CDR3 bases: TGTGCCAGTAGCATGGGGGGTCGGTCGGACACTGAAGCTTTCTTT.

The chain combines TRBV6-5 with TRBJ2-1; 8 nucleotides align to TRBD2. The CDR3 consists of 16 residues. Trimming removed 4 bases from V and 7 bases from J; junction bases left unmatched: 12. CDR1 MNHEY and CDR2 SVGAGI come from the germline V gene. The DNA for the CDR3 is TGTGCCAGCAGTTCCCCTGCTAGCGGGTTTTTAAATGAGCAGTTCTTC. This translates into CASSSPASGFLNEQFF.

The V call is TRBV4-1, the J call TRBJ2-5, with 7 bases identical to TRBD2. The CDR3 is made up of 16 amino acids. V dropped 1 base and J dropped 5; count of bases not matched to a gene: 10. The germline gives CDR1 MGHRA, CDR2 YSYEKL. Here the CDR3 reads CASSQGGSGISETQYF. As DNA, the CDR3 is TGCGCCAGCAGCCAAGGAGGCAGCGGGATCTCGGAGACCCAGTACTTC.

The chain is built from TRBV5-1 and TRBJ2-2, with 9 bases lining up with TRBD1. The trim removed 4 bases at V and 4 bases at J, leaving 2 bases unmatched. Germline CDR1 reads SGHRS; CDR2 reads YFSETQ. The CDR3 has 14 residues. CDR3 protein: CASSKDRGTGELFF. The DNA of the CDR3 is TGCGCCAGCAGCAAGGACAGGGGCACCGGGGAGCTGTTTTTT.

The CDR3 loop is CASSKLTGTQETQYF. The CDR3 nucleotides are TGTGCCAGCAGCAAACTGACAGGAACCCAAGAGACCCAGTACTTC. The chain couples TRBV7-9 to TRBJ2-5; the D gene is possibly TRBD1 (6 bases). Trimming left V 5 bases short and J 1 base short, with 14 bases between. Germline assignment: CDR1 SEHNR and CDR2 FQNEAQ (reference sequence). This CDR3 contains 15 residues.

This clone showed up just once. The chain links TRBV7-2 to TRBJ1-5, with 9 bases fitting TRBD1. Germline CDR1 reads SGHTA; CDR2 reads FQGNSA. V lost 4 bases and J lost 2; bases outside the gene matches: 9. The CDR3 sequence is 17 residues long. The CDR3 DNA is TGTGCCAGCAGCTCCCAGACAGGGGGAAGTGGCAATCAGCCCCAGCATTTT. Amino acid sequence: CASSSQTGGSGNQPQHF.